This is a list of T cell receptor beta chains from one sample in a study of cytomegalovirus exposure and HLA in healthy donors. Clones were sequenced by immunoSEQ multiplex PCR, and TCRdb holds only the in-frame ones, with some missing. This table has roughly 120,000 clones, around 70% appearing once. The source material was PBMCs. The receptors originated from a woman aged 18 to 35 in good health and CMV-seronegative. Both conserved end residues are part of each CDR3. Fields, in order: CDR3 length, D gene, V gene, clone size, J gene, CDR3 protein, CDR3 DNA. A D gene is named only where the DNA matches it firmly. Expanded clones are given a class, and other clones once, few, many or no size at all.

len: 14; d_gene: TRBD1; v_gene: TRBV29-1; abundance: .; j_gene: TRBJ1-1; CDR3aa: CSVTGALLGTEAFF; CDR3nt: TGCAGCGTAACAGGGGCCTTGTTGGGCACTGAAGCTTTCTTT
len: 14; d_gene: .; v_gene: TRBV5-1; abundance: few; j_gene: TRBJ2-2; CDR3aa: CASSLQGNTGELFF; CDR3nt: TGCGCCAGCAGCTTGCAGGGTAACACCGGGGAGCTGTTTTTT
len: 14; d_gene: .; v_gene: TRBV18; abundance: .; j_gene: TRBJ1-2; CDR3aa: CASSPLQGPPSYTF; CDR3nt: TGTGCCAGCTCACCACTTCAGGGGCCTCCCAGTTACACCTTC
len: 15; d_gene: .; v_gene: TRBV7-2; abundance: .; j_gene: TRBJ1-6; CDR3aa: CASSFQDSYNSPLHF; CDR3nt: TGTGCCAGCAGCTTTCAGGACAGCTATAATTCACCCCTCCACTTT
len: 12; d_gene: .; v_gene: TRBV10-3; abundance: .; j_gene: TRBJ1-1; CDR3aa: CAIRGGNTEAFF; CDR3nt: TGTGCCATCAGAGGGGGGAACACTGAAGCTTTCTTT
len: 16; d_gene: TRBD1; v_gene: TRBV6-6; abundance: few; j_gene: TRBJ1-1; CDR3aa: CASSYPFGQGSTEAFF; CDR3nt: TGTGCCAGCAGTTACCCCTTTGGACAGGGGAGCACTGAAGCTTTCTTT
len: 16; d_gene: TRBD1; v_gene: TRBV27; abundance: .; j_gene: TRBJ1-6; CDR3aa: CASKETGSSYNSPLHF; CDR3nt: TGTGCCAGCAAAGAGACAGGGAGCTCCTATAATTCACCCCTCCACTTT
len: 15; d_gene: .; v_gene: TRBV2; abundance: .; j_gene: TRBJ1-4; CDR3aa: CASRDPTGVNEKLFF; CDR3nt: TGTGCCAGCAGGGACCCAACGGGAGTTAATGAAAAACTGTTTTTT
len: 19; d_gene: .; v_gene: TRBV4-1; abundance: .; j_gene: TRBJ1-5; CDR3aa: CASSQDLDGKFGRNQPQHF; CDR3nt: TGCGCCAGCAGCCAAGATTTGGACGGGAAATTTGGGCGCAATCAGCCCCAGCATTTT
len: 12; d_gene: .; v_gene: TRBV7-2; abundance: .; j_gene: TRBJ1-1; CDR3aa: CASSTRTSGAFF; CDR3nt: TGTGCCAGCAGCACCCGGACTTCTGGAGCTTTCTTT
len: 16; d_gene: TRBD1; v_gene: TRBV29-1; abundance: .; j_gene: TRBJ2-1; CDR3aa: CSVETKDRGAYNEQFF; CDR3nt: TGCAGCGTTGAAACTAAGGACAGGGGTGCCTACAATGAGCAGTTCTTC